This T cell receptor beta chain was captured in a study of shared clonotypes between healthy human individuals. Germline loops: CDR1 MNHNS, CDR2 SASEGT. The V gene end was trimmed by 4 bases and the J gene end by 3 bases; junction bases not matched to a gene: 10. The CDR3 covers 16 residues. The sorted-subset replicate PCRs were given around 190 ng DNA, which is roughly 30,000 T cell genomes. Data came from immunoSEQ multiplex PCR; TCRdb stores just in-frame clones and leaves some out. The sample has roughly 2.5 million clones, more than 80% seen once. In regard to this clone: The antigen remains unidentified.

Study results and limitations: Estimated clonotype richness was generally higher in naive than memory subsets. Clonotype sharing among donors likely depends on sequencing depth.

The genes are TRBV6-1 and TRBJ2-7; 9 nucleotides agree with TRBD2. What was sequenced was naive CD4+ T cells sorted from blood. Subset noted: CD45RA+ positively selected. This receptor was obtained from a man in his late teens or twenties in good health. In DNA form, the CDR3 reads TGTGCCAGCAGTGGGGGGTCTAGCGGGGCTTACTACGAGCAGTACTTC. Its translation is CASSGGSSGAYYEQYF.